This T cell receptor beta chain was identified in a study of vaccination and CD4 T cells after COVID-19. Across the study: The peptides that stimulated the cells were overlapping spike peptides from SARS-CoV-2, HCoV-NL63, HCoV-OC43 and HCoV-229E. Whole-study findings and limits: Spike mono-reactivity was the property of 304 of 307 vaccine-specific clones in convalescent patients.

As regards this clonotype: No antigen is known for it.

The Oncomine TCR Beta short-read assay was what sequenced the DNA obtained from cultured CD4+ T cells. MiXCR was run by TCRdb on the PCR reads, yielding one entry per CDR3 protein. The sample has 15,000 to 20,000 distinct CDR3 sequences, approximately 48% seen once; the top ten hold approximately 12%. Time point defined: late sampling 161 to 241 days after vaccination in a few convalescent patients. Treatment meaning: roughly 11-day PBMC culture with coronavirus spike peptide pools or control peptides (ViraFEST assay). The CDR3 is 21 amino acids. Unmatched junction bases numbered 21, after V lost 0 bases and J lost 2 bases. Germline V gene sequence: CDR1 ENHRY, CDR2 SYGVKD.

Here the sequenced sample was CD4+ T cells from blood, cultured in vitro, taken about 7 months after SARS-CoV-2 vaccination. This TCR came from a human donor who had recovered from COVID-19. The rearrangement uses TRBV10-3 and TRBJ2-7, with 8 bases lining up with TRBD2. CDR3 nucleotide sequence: TGTGCCATCAGTGAGTCGACAGGTACAGCTCGACCCGGGACTAGGGCCTACGAGCAGTACTTC. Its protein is CAISESTGTARPGTRAYEQYF.